These 2 T cell receptor beta chains share one sample of origin, sequenced in a study of cytotoxic CD8 clonotypes in ibrutinib-treated CLL. The method was immunoSEQ multiplex PCR; TCRdb's version includes in-frame clones alone and lacks a portion of them. The top ten hold over 4.5% of the sample, which has roughly 180,000 clones, approximately 84% seen once. The material sequenced was PBMCs, taken after 24 months of ibrutinib treatment. The receptors shown here come from a human donor with chronic lymphocytic leukemia.

This clone has more than one count but fewer than ten. V usage is TRBV28 and J usage is TRBJ1-5, with TRBD1 matching over 8 bases. This CDR3 is 16 amino acids long. The germline gives CDR1 MDHEN, CDR2 SYDVKM. J lost 2 bases, V lost 2 bases, and 5 bases had no gene match. In DNA, the CDR3 is TGTGCCAGCAGTTTAGCCAGGGGACAGGGCAATCAGCCCCAGCATTTT. The encoded protein is CASSLARGQGNQPQHF.

The chain joins TRBV9 to TRBJ2-1; D not certain. The CDR3 extends over 17 amino acids. V gave up 0 bases and J gave up 2 bases, with 15 bases separating them. Germline CDR1 is SGDLS and CDR2 is YYNGEE. The CDR3: CASSVGGPVSAYNEQFF. The CDR3 coding sequence is TGTGCCAGCAGCGTAGGAGGCCCCGTTTCTGCCTACAATGAGCAGTTCTTC.